This T cell receptor (beta chain) was recovered during a study of lymphopenia after photon versus proton radiotherapy. Whole-study findings and limits: Authors raise, but do not show, better survival with proton therapy. Post-nadir diversity loss with photons came from oligoclonal expansion, particularly CD8+ Temra cells. Photon-treated patients lost naive T cells and TCR diversity; proton-treated stayed stable.

Data came from immunoSEQ multiplex PCR; TCRdb stores just in-frame clones and leaves some out. The repertoire holds roughly 30,000 clones, with around nine tenths as singletons. Of note for this clone: Its antigen remains unidentified.

The junction had 13 bases not matched to a gene; V was cut back by 4 bases and J by 7 bases. The germline V gene has CDR1 LNHDA and CDR2 SQIVND (reference sequence). This CDR3 is built from 17 residues. The chain has TRBV19 and TRBJ1-6; 7 bases map to TRBD1. The sequence came from a woman in her sixties with cholangiocarcinoma. Some clones in this sample may be carry-over from other donors' samples. The sequencing used peripheral blood, collected from a patient treated with proton-based radiotherapy. The CDR3 loop reads CASSTASWTGENSPLHF. DNA of the CDR3: TGTGCCAGTAGTACAGCCTCCTGGACAGGCGAAAATTCACCCCTCCACTTT.